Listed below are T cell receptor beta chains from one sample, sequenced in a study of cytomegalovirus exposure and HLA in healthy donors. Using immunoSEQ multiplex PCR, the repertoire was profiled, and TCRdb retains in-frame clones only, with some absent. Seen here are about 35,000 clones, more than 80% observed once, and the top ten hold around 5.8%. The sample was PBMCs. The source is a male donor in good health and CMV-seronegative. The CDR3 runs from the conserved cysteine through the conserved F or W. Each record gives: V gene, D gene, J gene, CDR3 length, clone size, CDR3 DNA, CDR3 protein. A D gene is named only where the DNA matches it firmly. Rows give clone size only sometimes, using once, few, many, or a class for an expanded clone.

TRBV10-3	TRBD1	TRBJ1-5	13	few	TGTGCCATCGGACAGGGGAGCAATCAGCCCCAGCATTTT	CAIGQGSNQPQHF
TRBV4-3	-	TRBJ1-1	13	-	TGCGCCAGCAGCCAAGATAGGAACACTGAAGCTTTCTTT	CASSQDRNTEAFF
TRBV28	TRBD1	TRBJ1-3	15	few	TGTGCCAGCAGAGGGGACAGCCTCTGGGGAAACACCATATATTTT	CASRGDSLWGNTIYF
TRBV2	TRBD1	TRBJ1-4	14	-	TGTGCCAGCAGGGCAGGGGGTATGGATGAAAAACTGTTTTTT	CASRAGGMDEKLFF
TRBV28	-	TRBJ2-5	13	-	TGTGCCAGCAGGGGGGCAGGGACCGAGACCCAGTACTTC	CASRGAGTETQYF
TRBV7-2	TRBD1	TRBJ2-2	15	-	TGTGCCAGCAGCTTAGTGTGGACAGGGTCCGGGGAGCTGTTTTTT	CASSLVWTGSGELFF
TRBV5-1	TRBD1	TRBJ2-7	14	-	TGCGCCAGCAGCTTGGTCGCAGGGGGCACCGAGCAGTACTTC	CASSLVAGGTEQYF
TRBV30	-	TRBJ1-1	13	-	TGTGCCTGGAGCGTTGGAGTTAACACTGAAGCTTTCTTT	CAWSVGVNTEAFF
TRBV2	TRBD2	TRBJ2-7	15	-	TGTGCCAGCCGTCCGGTGGCTAGCGGAACCTACGAGCAGTACTTC	CASRPVASGTYEQYF
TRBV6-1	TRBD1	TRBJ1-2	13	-	TGTGCCAGCAGGAGACAGGGGTTCTATGGCTACACCTTC	CASRRQGFYGYTF
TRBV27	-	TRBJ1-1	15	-	TGTGCCAGCTTCAGGCCAGGCCTTTTGAACACTGAAGCTTTCTTT	CASFRPGLLNTEAFF
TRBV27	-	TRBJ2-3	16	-	TGTGCCAGCCACGACGCTGGGGGCGGGCGTACAGATACGCAGTATTTT	CASHDAGGGRTDTQYF
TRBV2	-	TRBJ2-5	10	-	TGTGCCAGCGGAGGTTGGACCCAGTACTTC	CASGGWTQYF
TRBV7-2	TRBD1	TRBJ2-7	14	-	TGTGCCAGCAGCTTAGTACAGGGGATAGGGGAGCAGTACTTC	CASSLVQGIGEQYF
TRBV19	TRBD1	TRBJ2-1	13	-	TGTGCCAGTAGTAGGGACAGGGAGAATGAGCAGTTCTTC	CASSRDRENEQFF
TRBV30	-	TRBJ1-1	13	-	TGTGCCCTAGCGAGGGGATCGAACACTGAAGCTTTCTTT	CALARGSNTEAFF
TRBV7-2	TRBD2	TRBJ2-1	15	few	TGTGCCAGCAGCTTAGCAGCGGGGTCCTACAATGAGCAGTTCTTC	CASSLAAGSYNEQFF
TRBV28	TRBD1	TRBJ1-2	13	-	TGTGCCAGCAGACCCCTGACAGGGGAAGGCTACACCTTC	CASRPLTGEGYTF
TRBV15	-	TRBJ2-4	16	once	TGTGCCACCAGCAGACCGGGACACCAAGCCAAAAACATTCAGTACTTC	CATSRPGHQAKNIQYF
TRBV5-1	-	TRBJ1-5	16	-	TGCGCCAGCAGCCCCGATGAAGGACACGGCAATCAGCCCCAGCATTTT	CASSPDEGHGNQPQHF
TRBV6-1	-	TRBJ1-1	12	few	TGTGCCAGCACACCAGGGTACACTGAAGCTTTCTTT	CASTPGYTEAFF
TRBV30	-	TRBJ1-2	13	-	TGTGCCTGGAGCGTTCCAGGGTCTTATGGCTACACCTTC	CAWSVPGSYGYTF
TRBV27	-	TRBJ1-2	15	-	TGTGCCAGCAGTCCTTCTTCGTCAGGGGTCTATGGCTACACCTTC	CASSPSSSGVYGYTF
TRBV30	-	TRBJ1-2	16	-	TGTGCCTGGAGCAGCGACAGAGTGTCTACTACCTATGGCTACACCTTC	CAWSSDRVSTTYGYTF
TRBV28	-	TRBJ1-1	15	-	TGTGCCAGCAGTTTATTAACAGCATGGAACACTGAAGCTTTCTTT	CASSLLTAWNTEAFF
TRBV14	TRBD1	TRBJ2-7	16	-	TGTGCCAGCAGCCAATTCGTGGGGACAGGGGCTTACGAGCAGTACTTC	CASSQFVGTGAYEQYF
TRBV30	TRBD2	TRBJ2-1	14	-	TGTGCCTGGAGTACCCTAGCGGATTACAATGAGCAGTTCTTC	CAWSTLADYNEQFF
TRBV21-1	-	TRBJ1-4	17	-	TGTGCCAGCAGCAAAGCGCGGGTGAACAGACAAAATGAAAAACTGTTTTTT	CASSKARVNRQNEKLFF
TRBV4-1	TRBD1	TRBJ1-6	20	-	TGCGCCAGCAGCCAAGCCTCCCGGGACAGGGGTCTCTCCTATAATTCACCCCTCCACTTT	CASSQASRDRGLSYNSPLHF
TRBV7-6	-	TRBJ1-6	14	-	TGTGCCAGCAGCCCCCGCTCCTATAATTCACCCCTCCACTTT	CASSPRSYNSPLHF
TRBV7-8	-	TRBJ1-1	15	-	TGTGCCAGCAGCTTAAGTTGGGCGACGAACACTGAAGCTTTCTTT	CASSLSWATNTEAFF
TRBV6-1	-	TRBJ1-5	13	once	TGTGCCAGCAAAGAGAAACCCAATCAGCCCCAGCATTTT	CASKEKPNQPQHF
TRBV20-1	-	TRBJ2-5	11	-	TGCAGCCGAGGTTACCAAGAGACCCAGTACTTC	CSRGYQETQYF
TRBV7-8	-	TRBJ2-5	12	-	TGTGCCAGCAGCCGCTCGAGGGAGACCCAGTACTTC	CASSRSRETQYF
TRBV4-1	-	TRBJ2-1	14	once	TGCGCCAGCAGCCAAGATTCCAGGTACAATGAGCAGTTCTTC	CASSQDSRYNEQFF
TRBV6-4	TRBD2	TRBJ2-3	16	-	TGTGCCAGCAGTGAAGGACTAGCGGGAGGCACAGATACGCAGTATTTT	CASSEGLAGGTDTQYF
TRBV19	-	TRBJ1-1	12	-	TGTGCCAGTAGTTTCAACGGGAGGAAAGCTTTCTTT	CASSFNGRKAFF
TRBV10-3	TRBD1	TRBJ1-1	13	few	TGTGCCATCAGTGTCGACAGGGACGGTGAAGCTTTCTTT	CAISVDRDGEAFF
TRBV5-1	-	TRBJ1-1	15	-	TGCGCCAGCAGCTGGGCCGGGACACAGAACACTGAAGCTTTCTTT	CASSWAGTQNTEAFF
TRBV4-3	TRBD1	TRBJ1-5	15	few	TGCGCCAGCAGCCAAGGGACAGGGGGTTTTCAGCCCCAGCATTTT	CASSQGTGGFQPQHF
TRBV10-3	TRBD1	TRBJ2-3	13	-	TGTGCCGTCATGACAGGGTGGACAGATACGCAGTATTTT	CAVMTGWTDTQYF
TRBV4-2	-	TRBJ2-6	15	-	TGTGCCAGCAGCCAAGATGTCGCTGGGGCCAACGTCCTGACTTTC	CASSQDVAGANVLTF
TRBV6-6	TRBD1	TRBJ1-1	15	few	TGTGCCAGCACCGGGACAGCCGAAATGAACACTGAAGCTTTCTTT	CASTGTAEMNTEAFF
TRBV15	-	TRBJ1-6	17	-	TGTGCCACCAGCAGAGTGGGCCAAAGCTCCTATAATTCACCCCTCCACTTT	CATSRVGQSSYNSPLHF
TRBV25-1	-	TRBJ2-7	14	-	TGTGCCAGCAGTGAATACTCAGGGGCTGACGAGCAGTACTTC	CASSEYSGADEQYF
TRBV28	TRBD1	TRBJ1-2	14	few	TGTGCCAGCAGTTTAGGACAGGGTAACTATGGCTACACCTTC	CASSLGQGNYGYTF
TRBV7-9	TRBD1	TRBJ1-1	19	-	TGTGCCAGCAGCTTACCGGGGACAGCTTTACTCGAGGGGGACACTGAAGCTTTCTTT	CASSLPGTALLEGDTEAFF
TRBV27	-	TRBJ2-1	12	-	TGTGCCAGCCTTTCCCGGGGTAATGAGCAGTTCTTC	CASLSRGNEQFF
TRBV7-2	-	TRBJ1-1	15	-	TGTGCCAGCAGCTTAGTAGGAGGTGGAAGGGAGGAAGCTTTCTTT	CASSLVGGGREEAFF
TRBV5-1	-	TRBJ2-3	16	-	TGCGCCAGCAGCTTGGCACTAGCCAACTCCCGGGATACGCAGTATTTT	CASSLALANSRDTQYF
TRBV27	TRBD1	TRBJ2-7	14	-	TGTGCCAGCAGTTTCCGACAGGGGGCCTACGAGCAGTACTTC	CASSFRQGAYEQYF